Below are 30 T cell receptor beta chains sequenced from a single sample in a study of T cells in Graves' hyperthyroidism and ophthalmopathy. From RNA transcripts, TCR beta CDR3 regions were amplified. The primer set for the first-round RT-PCR of the TCR CDR3 was HTBI. TCRdb analysed the multiplex PCR reads with MiXCR anew, one entry per CDR3 protein. The data hold about 570,000 distinct CDR3 sequences, with about half observed a single time. Source material: peripheral blood or thyroid tissue (not recorded which). Every receptor here comes from an adult woman with Graves' disease, either hyperthyroidism or ophthalmopathy (not recorded which).

Many counts were recorded for this clonotype. The chain joins TRBV5-1 to TRBJ1-4, with 10 bases aligning to TRBD1. There are 15 residues in the CDR3. Per the germline V gene, CDR1 is SGHRS and CDR2 is YFSETQ. J was trimmed by 7 bases and V by 6 bases; bases with no gene match: 9. CDR3 loop: CASKSGDRGGEKLFF. The DNA for the CDR3 is TGCGCCAGCAAATCGGGGGACAGGGGAGGTGAAAAACTGTTTTTT.

This sequence joins TRBV20-1 and TRBJ1-4; 7 bases align to TRBD1. There are 13 residues in the CDR3. The V gene's germline CDR1 is DFQATT and CDR2 SNEGSKA (reference sequence). Germline trimming cut 8 bases from V and 3 bases from J; bases unmatched to any gene: 6. CDR3 region: CSTQGRANEKLFF. CDR3 DNA sequence: TGCAGTACACAGGGGAGGGCTAATGAAAAACTGTTTTTT.

This rearrangement joins TRBV18 to TRBJ2-5, with D possibly TRBD2 on 5 matching bases. Between the trimmed V and J ends, which lost 3 bases and 5 bases, there was a span of 13 bases. Germline loops: CDR1 KGHSH, CDR2 LQKENI. This CDR3 is built from 14 residues. As DNA, the CDR3 is TGTGCCAGCTCACCCGACTGGGAGCGCGAGACCCAGTACTTC. It encodes CASSPDWERETQYF.

The rearrangement uses TRBV4-2 and TRBJ1-5; 7 positions agree with TRBD1. This CDR3 contains 15 residues. Germline V gives CDR1 LGHNA, CDR2 YNFKEQ. With 5 bases clipped from V and 3 bases from J, the junction kept 7 bases outside the gene matches. The CDR3 loop reads CASSARTGPNQPQHF. The DNA of the CDR3 is TGTGCCAGCAGCGCTCGGACAGGCCCCAATCAGCCCCAGCATTTT.

This clonotype was observed a few times. J is TRBJ1-1 and V is TRBV10-3; no clear D. Trimming removed 5 bases at V and 0 bases at J, with 7 bases between. The CDR3 is 13 residues long. From germline, CDR1 is ENHRY and CDR2 SYGVKD. The CDR3 loop reads CAISTSLNTEAFF. CDR3 coding DNA: TGTGCCATCAGTACCTCCTTGAACACTGAAGCTTTCTTT.

The table lists this clonotype with many counts. V usage is TRBV12-3 or TRBV12-4 and J usage is TRBJ2-6; no definite D call. The CDR3 consists of 18 residues. V gave up 2 bases and J gave up 0 bases, with 14 bases separating them. The chain's CDR3 is CASSLNSVPTSGANVLTF. Here the CDR3 DNA reads TGTGCCAGCAGTTTAAATTCAGTCCCTACCTCTGGGGCCAACGTCCTGACTTTC.

This chain joins TRBV7-9 and TRBJ2-5; D gene unclear. V dropped 4 bases and J dropped 9 bases, with 15 bases sitting between them. This CDR3 has 13 residues. Germline CDR1 and CDR2: SEHNR and FQNEAQ (reference sequence). DNA for the CDR3: TGTGCCAGCAGCTCCTCTCCCGATCAGCCCCAGTACTTC. Its translation: CASSSSPDQPQYF.

A note on this clonotype: The junction and the germline gene differ at one end; a read error may be behind it. The CDR3 region has the DNA TGCAGTGCTGGCGTGGGCAGTACCGAAGCTCTCTTT. As protein: CSAGVGSTEALF. The chain is built from TRBV20-1 and TRBJ1-1; no firm D call. The CDR3 sequence is 12 residues long. Germline V gives CDR1 DFQATT, CDR2 SNEGSKA (reference sequence).

This clonotype was seen ten or more times. The chain has TRBV4-1 and TRBJ2-7, with TRBD1 as a possible D gene (5 bases). The CDR3 runs to 14 residues. Germline V gives CDR1 MGHRA, CDR2 YSYEKL. The germline V and J ends were trimmed by 4 bases and 3 bases, with 13 bases remaining between them. This chain's CDR3 is CASSPTVQVYEQYF. As DNA, the CDR3 is TGCGCCAGCAGCCCAACGGTACAGGTCTACGAGCAGTACTTC.

This chain joins TRBV10-2 and TRBJ1-1, with a weak D call TRBD1 (6 bases). CDR3 length: 13 residues. Germline values: CDR1 WSHSY, CDR2 SAAADI. V was shortened by 2 bases and J by 7 bases, with 11 bases between the two germline ends. The CDR3 bases are TGCGCCAGCAGTGAGGAGGGGGAGTTTGAAGCTTTCTTT. Encoded protein: CASSEEGEFEAFF.

In this sample, this clonotype turned up many times. V is TRBV19 and J is TRBJ1-2, with D maybe TRBD1 (5 bases). The CDR3 consists of 12 residues. CDR1 is LNHDA, CDR2 SQIVND, per germline (reference sequence). The germline V and J ends were trimmed by 4 bases and 8 bases, with 11 bases remaining between them. The CDR3 loop reads CASSSGGVGYTF. The CDR3 DNA sequence: TGTGCCAGTAGTAGTGGAGGGGTCGGCTACACCTTC.

This clonotype was counted at least ten times. This chain uses TRBV5-1 with TRBJ1-5; possible D gene TRBD1, 6 bases. The germline V and J ends were trimmed by 2 bases and 8 bases, with 11 bases remaining between them. Per the germline V gene, CDR1 is SGHRS and CDR2 is YFSETQ. This CDR3 spans 13 amino acids. The CDR3 reads CASSFGGGEPQHF. In DNA, the CDR3 is TGCGCCAGCAGCTTCGGGGGCGGCGAGCCCCAGCATTTT. Full variable domain (outside the CDR3, taken from reference TRBV5-1 and TRBJ1-5): KAGVTQTPRYLIKTRGQQVTLSCSPISGHRSVSWYQQTPGQGLQFLFEYFSETQRNKGNFPGRFSGRQFSNSRSEMNVSTLELGDSALYLCASSFGGGEPQHFGDGTRLSIL.

This clonotype was observed many times. The genes are TRBV12-3 or TRBV12-4 and TRBJ1-1; D gene uncertain. The CDR3 is made up of 13 amino acids. V lost 6 bases to trimming and J lost 2 bases, with 10 bases between them. CDR3 region: CASRLNINTEAFF. The CDR3 DNA reads as TGTGCCAGCAGGCTAAACATTAACACTGAAGCTTTCTTT.

The table lists this clonotype with many counts. V and J are TRBV6-5 and TRBJ2-5; D is possibly TRBD1 (5 bases). Trimming stripped 6 bases from V and 2 bases from J, with 16 bases between. CDR3 length equals 15 residues. CDR1 and CDR2 (germline): MNHEY, SVGAGI. This CDR3 reads CASSLQVGRQETQYF. The CDR3 region has the DNA TGTGCCAGCAGCCTCCAAGTGGGGCGGCAAGAGACCCAGTACTTC.

The genes are TRBV2 and TRBJ2-2; D remains unclear. Germline-derived CDR1 and CDR2 are SNHLY and FYNNEI. The germline V and J ends were trimmed by 2 bases and 15 bases, with 1 base remaining between them. The CDR3 spans 8 residues. CDR3 in amino acids: CASSELFF. The CDR3 DNA reads TGTGCCAGCAGTGAATTGTTTTTT.

The chain uses TRBV29-1 and TRBJ2-7, with D possibly matching TRBD1 (6 bases). The length of the CDR3 is 14 residues. Per the germline V gene, CDR1 is SQVTM and CDR2 is ANQGSEA. V was clipped by 0 bases and J by 1 base, with 10 bases between them. The CDR3 nucleotides are TGCAGCGTTGAAGATCAGGGGCGATCCTACGAGCAGTACTTC. Translating gives CSVEDQGRSYEQYF.

J is TRBJ2-2 and V is TRBV7-9; TRBD2 is a possible D gene (5 bases). The length of the CDR3 is 14 residues. The V end was cut by 5 bases, the J end by 4 bases, with 11 bases between. Germline values: CDR1 SEHNR, CDR2 FQNEAQ (reference sequence). The CDR3 reads CASSLRGCTGELFF. The DNA for the CDR3 is TGTGCCAGCAGCCTAAGAGGGTGCACCGGGGAGCTGTTTTTT.

The sample holds a few counts of this clonotype. This chain uses TRBV28 with TRBJ2-7; D uncertain. The CDR3 totals 14 residues. Germline V gives CDR1 MDHEN, CDR2 SYDVKM. The V end lost 3 bases, the J end lost 7 bases, and 16 bases lay between the germline ends. The CDR3: CASSFSHLMKEQYF. For the CDR3, the DNA is TGTGCCAGCAGTTTTTCCCATCTGATGAAAGAGCAGTACTTC.

The chain is built from TRBV5-1 and TRBJ2-7; TRBD1 matches at 10 bases. In germline, CDR1 is SGHRS, CDR2 YFSETQ. The CDR3 is 16 amino acids. Unmatched junction bases numbered 11, after V lost 0 bases and J lost 8 bases. DNA for the CDR3: TGCGCCAGCAGCTTGGCCTCGGGGACAGGGGTGGATCAGCAGTACTTC. As protein: CASSLASGTGVDQQYF.

Ten or more counts support this clonotype. J is TRBJ2-7 and V is TRBV20-1; D is undetermined. The V end lost 0 bases, the J end lost 12 bases, and 18 bases lay between the germline ends. Germline lookup yields CDR1 DFQATT and CDR2 SNEGSKA (reference sequence). CDR3 size: 13 residues. The CDR3 spells CSARDTNLEMVYF. In DNA form, the CDR3 reads TGCAGTGCTAGAGATACCAACTTAGAGATGGTGTACTTC.

The chain joins TRBV2 to TRBJ2-2; D uncertain. The CDR3 is 16 residues long. CDR1 SNHLY and CDR2 FYNNEI come from the germline V gene. The germline V and J ends were trimmed by 7 bases and 2 bases, with 17 bases remaining between them. CDR3 amino acids: CASTDTASGNTGELFF. DNA for the CDR3: TGTGCCAGCACCGACACAGCCTCTGGAAACACCGGGGAGCTGTTTTTT.

This chain joins TRBV15 and TRBJ1-4, with D unresolved. V was clipped by 1 base and J by 8 bases, with 8 bases between them. The CDR3 is 13 residues long. Germline loops: CDR1 LNHNV, CDR2 YYDKDF (reference sequence). DNA for the CDR3: TGTGCCACCAGCAGAGCTCGCAAGGAAAAACTGTTTTTT. Protein product: CATSRARKEKLFF.

With respect to this clonotype: Since the CDR3 does not end with the conserved phenylalanine or tryptophan, this likely comes from a read error. This rearrangement joins TRBV20-1 to TRBJ1-2; 7 bases agree with TRBD1. Looked up from germline, CDR1 is DFQATT and CDR2 is SNEGSKA (reference sequence). V lost 6 bases and J lost 4; bases outside the gene matches: 11. There are 14 residues in the CDR3. The CDR3 loop is CSAQTGRAGYGYTL. The CDR3 nucleotides read TGCAGTGCCCAGACAGGGCGGGCTGGCTATGGCTACACCCTC.

The chain has TRBV5-1 and TRBJ2-7; TRBD1 or TRBD2 may be the D gene (5 bases each). The CDR3 runs to 15 residues. The V end lost 4 bases, the J end lost 1 base, and 15 bases lay between the germline ends. Germline CDR1 is SGHRS and CDR2 is YFSETQ. CDR3 amino acids: CASSPTTGTSYEQYF. In DNA, the CDR3 is TGCGCCAGCAGCCCCACAACGGGGACGTCCTACGAGCAGTACTTC.

V usage is TRBV7-2 and J usage is TRBJ2-2; TRBD2 matches 11 bases. CDR1 is SGHTA and CDR2 is FQGNSA in the germline V gene. Unmatched junction bases numbered 9, after V lost 5 bases and J lost 1 base. The CDR3 sequence is 18 residues long. CDR3 sequence (DNA): TGTGCCAGCAGCCTCAGGGGGACTAGCGGAGGGAACACCGGGGAGCTGTTTTTT. Its translation is CASSLRGTSGGNTGELFF.

This chain links TRBV25-1 with TRBJ1-2; the match to TRBD1 covers 7 bases. The germline gives CDR1 MGHDK, CDR2 SYGVNS. The trim removed 4 bases at V and 7 bases at J, leaving 12 bases unmatched. There are 15 residues in the CDR3. In nucleotides, the CDR3 is TGTGCCAGCAGTGCTAGAATCCCGACAGGGAGTGGCTACACCTTC. This encodes CASSARIPTGSGYTF.

Only a few counts were recorded for this clonotype. The chain joins TRBV5-6 to TRBJ2-3; no clear D. V lost 4 bases and J 1 base, leaving 13 bases between the germline ends. Germline V gene data show CDR1 as SGHDT and CDR2 as YYEEEE. The CDR3 extends over 15 amino acids. CDR3 DNA sequence: TGTGCCAGCAGCCCCGTACGTGCTGGCACAGATACGCAGTATTTT. Protein: CASSPVRAGTDTQYF.

This clonotype came up once. The CDR3 DNA is TGTGCCAGCAGCCCACGAGGTTACCTAGCGGGAGAAGAGACCCAGTACTTC. Translated, it gives CASSPRGYLAGEETQYF. The chain employs TRBV7-9 and TRBJ2-5; TRBD2 agrees at 10 bases. Germline V gene data show CDR1 as SEHNR and CDR2 as FQNEAQ (reference sequence). V trimming: 5 bases; J trimming: 3 bases; junction bases outside the gene matches: 12. This CDR3 region has 17 residues.

The chain has TRBV6-2 or TRBV6-3 and TRBJ2-2; 7 bases match TRBD1. The junction had 3 bases not matched to a gene; V was cut back by 5 bases and J by 9 bases. The CDR3 totals 12 residues. Per germline, CDR1 MNHEY and CDR2 SVGEGT. CDR3 in DNA: TGTGCCAGCAGTGGGGGACAGCGGGAGCTGTTTTTT. It is translated as CASSGGQRELFF.

This clonotype was counted at least ten times. The chain has TRBV7-3 and TRBJ2-5; D remains ambiguous. V was cut by 2 bases and J by 5 bases, with 12 bases left in between. Germline lookup yields CDR1 SGHTA and CDR2 FQGTGA. The CDR3 has 14 amino acids. The CDR3 nucleotides read TGTGCCAGCAGCTTATCGGCGATGGGTGAGACCCAGTACTTC. The encoded protein is CASSLSAMGETQYF.